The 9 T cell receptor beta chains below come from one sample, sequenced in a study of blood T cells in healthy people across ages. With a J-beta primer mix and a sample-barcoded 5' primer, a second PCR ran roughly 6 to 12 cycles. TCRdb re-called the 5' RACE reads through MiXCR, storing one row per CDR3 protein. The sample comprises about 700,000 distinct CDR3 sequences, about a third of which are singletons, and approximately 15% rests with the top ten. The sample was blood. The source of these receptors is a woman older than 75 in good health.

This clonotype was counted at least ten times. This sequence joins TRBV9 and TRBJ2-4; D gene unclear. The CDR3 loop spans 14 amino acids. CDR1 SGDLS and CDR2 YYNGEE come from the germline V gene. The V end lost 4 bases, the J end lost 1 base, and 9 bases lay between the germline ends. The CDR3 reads CASSLRPAKNIQYF. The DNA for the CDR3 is TGTGCCAGCAGCCTCCGTCCTGCCAAAAACATTCAGTACTTC.

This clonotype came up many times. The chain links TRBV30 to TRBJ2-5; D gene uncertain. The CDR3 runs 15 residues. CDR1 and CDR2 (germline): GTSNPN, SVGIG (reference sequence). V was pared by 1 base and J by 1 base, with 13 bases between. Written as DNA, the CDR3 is TGTGCCTGGAGTGATATCGGTTCCAGCCAAGAGACCCAGTACTTC. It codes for CAWSDIGSSQETQYF.

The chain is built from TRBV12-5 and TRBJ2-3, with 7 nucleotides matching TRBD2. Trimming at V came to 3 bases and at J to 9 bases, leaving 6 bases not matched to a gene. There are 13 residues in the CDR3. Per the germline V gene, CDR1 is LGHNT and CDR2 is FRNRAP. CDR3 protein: CASGFSGLGTQYF. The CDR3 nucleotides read TGTGCTAGTGGTTTTTCCGGACTAGGCACGCAGTATTTT.

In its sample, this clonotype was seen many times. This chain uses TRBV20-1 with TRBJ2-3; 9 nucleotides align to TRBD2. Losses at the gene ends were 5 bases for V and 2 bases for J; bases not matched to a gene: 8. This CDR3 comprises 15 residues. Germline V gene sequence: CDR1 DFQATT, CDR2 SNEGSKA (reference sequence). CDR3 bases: TGCAGTGCTCAGACTAGCGGAGCCTTCACAGATACGCAGTATTTT. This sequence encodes CSAQTSGAFTDTQYF.

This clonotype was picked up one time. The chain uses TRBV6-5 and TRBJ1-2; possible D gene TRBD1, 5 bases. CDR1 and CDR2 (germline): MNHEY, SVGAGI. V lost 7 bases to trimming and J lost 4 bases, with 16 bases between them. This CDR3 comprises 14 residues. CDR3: CASKTGTYSYGYTF. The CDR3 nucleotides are TGTGCCAGCAAGACCGGGACTTATTCCTATGGCTACACCTTC.

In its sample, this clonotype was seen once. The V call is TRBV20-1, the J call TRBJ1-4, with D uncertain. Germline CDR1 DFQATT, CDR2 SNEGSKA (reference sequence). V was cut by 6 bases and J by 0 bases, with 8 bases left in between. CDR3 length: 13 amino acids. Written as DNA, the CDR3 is TGCAGTGCCTGGCGTGCAACTAATGAAAAACTGTTTTTT. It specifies CSAWRATNEKLFF.

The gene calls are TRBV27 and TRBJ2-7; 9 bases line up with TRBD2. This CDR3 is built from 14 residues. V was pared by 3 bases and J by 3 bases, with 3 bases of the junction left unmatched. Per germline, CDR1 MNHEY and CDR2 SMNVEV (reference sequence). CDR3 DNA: TGTGCCAGCAGTTTCCGGCGGGAGGGCTACGAGCAGTACTTC. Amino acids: CASSFRREGYEQYF.

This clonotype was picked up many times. The chain's CDR3 is CASSGRQGRYNEQFF. CDR3 DNA: TGTGCCAGCAGTGGCCGGCAGGGCCGCTACAATGAGCAGTTCTTC. The genes are TRBV6-1 and TRBJ2-1, with TRBD1 as a possible D gene (5 bases). This CDR3 comprises 15 residues. Trimming shortened V by 4 bases and J by 3 bases, and 13 bases separated the two germline ends. The germline V gene has CDR1 MNHNS and CDR2 SASEGT.

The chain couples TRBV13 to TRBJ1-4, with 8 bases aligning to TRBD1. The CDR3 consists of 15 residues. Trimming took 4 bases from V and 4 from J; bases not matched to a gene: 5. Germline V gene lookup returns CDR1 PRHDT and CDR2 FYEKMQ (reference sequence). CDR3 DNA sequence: TGTGCCAGCAGCTCGCGGACAGGGAGTAATGAAAAACTGTTTTTT. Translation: CASSSRTGSNEKLFF.